Included here is one TCR beta chain sequence, with context. The J segment lost 0 bases and the V segment lost 2 bases, leaving 9 bases of the junction unmatched. The germline V gene has CDR1 SGDLS and CDR2 YYNGEE. The CDR3 has 17 amino acids. Then a second PCR, running roughly 6 to 11 cycles, was carried out with a sample-barcoded 5' primer and a J-beta primer mix. A single record per CDR3 protein comes from TCRdb applying MiXCR to the 5' RACE reads. The sample shows roughly 830,000 distinct CDR3 sequences, around two thirds of them seen only once. These data belong to a study of blood T cells in healthy people across ages.

Sequencing was performed on blood. The TCR was taken from a man aged 25 to 45 in good health. The rearrangement joins TRBV9 to TRBJ2-3; 7 bases are shared with TRBD2. The CDR3: CASSVGASGRSTDTQYF. The CDR3, as DNA: TGTGCCAGCAGCGTCGGGGCTAGCGGACGTAGCACAGATACGCAGTATTTT. The entire variable domain, with the rest obtained from reference TRBV9 and TRBJ2-3, is as follows: DSGVTQTPKHLITATGQRVTLRCSPRSGDLSVYWYQQSLDQGLQFLIQYYNGEERAKGNILERFSAQQFPDLHSELNLSSLELGDSALYFCASSVGASGRSTDTQYFGPGTRLTVL.